The present entry profiles one TCR beta chain with its context. Being one base from a much bigger clone, this may be a read error. These data originate in a study of T-cell memory formation after mild COVID-19. TCRdb re-called the 5' RACE reads with MiXCR, one entry per CDR3 protein. The table records 25,000 to 35,000 distinct CDR3 sequences, around 7% of them present only once. V was pared by 6 bases and J by 8 bases, with 16 bases between. Germline values: CDR1 GTSNPN, CDR2 SVGIG (reference sequence). The CDR3 is 12 residues long. The rearrangement joins TRBV30 to TRBJ1-2, with D hard to call. The receptor was isolated from an adult woman who had mild COVID-19 (a few samples of this study predate the infection). Cell type and time point are not known. Sequenced input: PBMCs or a T cell subset sorted from them (not recorded which). In DNA form, the CDR3 reads TGTGCCTGTAGCCCGGACCATCTCGGCTACACCTTC. Its protein product is CACSPDHLGYTF.